The present TCR beta chain was sequenced within a study of blood T cell repertoires in COVID-19 (TCRdb year 2020). The study in broad terms: Collaborator samples came from the United States, Italy and Spain and covered acute and convalescent phases of COVID-19. The material from the prospective study consisted of cDNA or gDNA derived from T cells, B-cell-depleted T cells, or PBMCs. Subjects who had been exposed to COVID-19, were actively infected with it, or had recovered from it provided the deeply sampled blood TCRbeta repertoires that made up the dataset. The repertoires were released in a freely available public database meant as a resource for research on the immune response to SARS-CoV-2. Samples were obtained from the ongoing ImmuneRACE study (first 160 participants) and from over a thousand subjects provided by 6 global collaborators. The sample metadata nearly always contained a de-identified subject ID, COVID-19 status, age in years and sex. HLA class I and class II types, where available, came from metadata supplied by the sample provider rather than from assay-based typing.

TCRbeta CDR3 regions were amplified from genomic DNA by means of the immunoSEQ Assay, a bias-controlled multiplex PCR. As for the original processing: Within the assay, amplification of reference gene primers was used to estimate how many nucleated cells each sample contained. To quantify the absolute abundance of each unique TCRbeta CDR3 rearrangement, sequence reads were collapsed and filtered. Productive Simpson clonality was computed per sample as the square root of Simpson's diversity index over productive rearrangements. TCRdb holds this immuneACCESS table with in-frame rearrangements only. Some clones are missing; in checked studies, unresolved V genes explain under half, and the rest has no known cause. The DNA was the basis for D and trimming; V, J and clone size are from that table. This sample gives some 270,000 clones in total; approximately 90% of them show up just once. The top ten hold 4.1% of the sample.

The paper as a whole reports these results and caveats: Clinical and demographic metadata were provided uncurated, with the amount varying by source and participant.

As concerns this clone: Its antigen is still unknown. No base quality information exists; no much larger clone differs at one position.

Participants in the prospective study were aged 18 to 89 years, lived in some 24 United States geographic areas, and enrolled through a virtual design. In the prospective study, cohorts were assigned on the basis of participant-reported clinical history obtained from a screening survey and a study questionnaire. Mobile phlebotomists in the prospective study collected whole blood, serum and a nasopharyngeal or oropharyngeal swab from every participant. Participants in the prospective study had the option to provide additional blood draws and questionnaires over a 2-month period. Blood samples from the prospective study were shipped frozen or at room temperature prior to DNA extraction. CDR1 and CDR2 (MDHEN, SYDVKM) derive from the germline V gene. Reading from cysteine to phenylalanine, the CDR3 counts 12 amino acids. Only CDR3 DNA is held: 36 bases, read in frame from base 1. V sheds 2 bases and J sheds 5 bases, leaving 6 bases between their ends.

The sequence came from a woman under 40 with acute COVID-19. The V and J genes are TRBV28 and TRBJ1-1; confidence is insufficient to name the D gene. Material: PBMCs or T cells enriched from blood (not recorded which). The CDR3 region reads CASSLGSTEAFF. The bases are TGTGCCAGCAGTTTAGGGAGTACTGAAGCTTTCTTT.